The TCR beta chain described here comes from a study of cytomegalovirus exposure and HLA in healthy donors. Background on the study: When 300 to 400 donors were genotyped, roughly 82% of them were found to fall in the Caucasian-associated ancestry cluster.

The CDR3 runs to 15 residues. Germline V lookup: CDR1 SGHNT, CDR2 YYREEE (reference sequence). The V end lost 5 bases, the J end lost 0 bases, and 15 bases lay between the germline ends. A multiplex PCR was run with 60 Vbeta primers and 13 Jbeta primers. Per the study methods: Later, an analysis found 75 million to 90 million unique TCR beta chains, and around 12 million of these were shared. The data were produced by immunoSEQ multiplex PCR, yet TCRdb's version contains in-frame clones alone and is incomplete. V, J and clone size derive from that table, while D and trimming were established from the DNA sequence. Of more than 80,000 clones in the sample, about two thirds were seen once. This clone has just a few counts.

This TCR was sampled from a man aged 45-65 years in good health and CMV-seronegative. The sequencing input was PBMCs. The rearrangement uses TRBV5-4 and TRBJ2-7, with a tentative D call TRBD1 (5 bases). DNA for the CDR3: TGTGCCAGCAGTCGTCAGGGCTTCACCTCCTACGAGCAGTACTTC. This gives the protein CASSRQGFTSYEQYF. The complete variable domain, with remaining parts taken from reference TRBV5-4 and TRBJ2-7, reads ETGVTQSPTHLIKTRGQQVTLRCSSQSGHNTVSWYQQALGQGPQFIFQYYREEENGRGNFPPRFSGLQFPNYSSELNVNALELDDSALYLCASSRQGFTSYEQYFGPGTRLTVT.